This entry features one T cell receptor (beta chain) sequence. This clonotype was seen many times. Its target antigen remains unknown. Per-base qualities were not stored, and no clone one base away is much larger. This record comes from a study of identical twins (TCRdb year 2016). Some background on the complete study: To test whether fetal clonotypes persist, the study used deep sequencing on TCR alpha and beta repertoires from monozygotic twins, unrelated adults of various ages, and cord blood. To rule out contamination, the twin experiments were replicated at different times with different library preparation protocols. What the study reported, not specific to this receptor: Abundant cord blood beta clonotypes carried fewer insertions; young adult naive repertoires showed a weaker similar trend, while memory repertoires showed none. Zero-insertion analyses could be partly confounded by invariant T cells such as MAIT and iNKT, although diverse VJ usage argued against such confounding for most clonotypes. Compared with coincidental sharing between unrelated individuals, out-of-frame TCR alpha sequences shared between twins showed an excess of sequences with low generation probability. In monozygotic twins, out-of-frame TCR alpha sharing was systematically underestimated by recombination models, although the models agreed with sharing between unrelated individuals. Because the same donors could not be followed over many years, the conclusions depended on cross-sectional statistical analysis. In beta out-of-frame sequences, excess twin sharing was weaker, because having fewer shared sequences lowered the signal-to-noise ratio.

The library was built by means of 5' RACE. Instrument used: Illumina HiSeq 2000. A universal primer binding site was added through template switching, and the final cDNA carried a unique molecular identifier so that TCR cDNA molecules could be counted accurately. Specific primers in the conserved constant-segment region were used to synthesize first-strand cDNA for the TCR alpha and beta chains. Each cDNA library was double barcoded, with a SMART-Mk sample barcode plus Illumina barcodes, to control for contamination. TruSeq adapter sequences and Illumina sample barcodes were added in two successive PCR steps. The TCR alpha and beta cDNA libraries were sequenced on the Illumina HiSeq platform using custom primers. From the authors' description of their analysis: Unique molecular identifiers were extracted from raw reads with MiGEC, and CDR3 positions were determined with MiXCR. Recombination models were inferred per individual with the repgenHMM and IGoR tools using an EM algorithm. The tcR package in R was used for shared clonotype analysis, with sharing normalized by the product of cloneset sizes. Out-of-frame nonproductive sequences were analyzed to study raw recombination free of thymic and clonal selection effects. TCRdb trimmed public reads at Q25 via fastp, called clones via MiXCR and kept in-frame beta chains. Each record represents a unique CDR3 protein, reported with the most common genes and DNA among its rows. It is TCRdb's table, rather than the study itself, that gives the V and J calls and clone size. A total of 570,000 or so distinct CDR3 sequences appear in this sample, 9% to 10% of them only once. The top ten clonotypes cover roughly 3% of the sample.

Every donor in the study was a healthy Caucasian. The twin cohort comprised three pairs of female monozygotic twins, all aged roughly 18 to 30 years. RNA for TCR libraries was isolated from peripheral blood mononuclear cells. V is shortened by 4 bases, J by 6 bases, and the region joining them spans 10 bases. From the cysteine through the phenylalanine, the CDR3 covers 13 amino acids. CDR3 DNA is the only sequence kept; it has 39 bases, read in frame from the first base. The sample was also reused in another study, on yellow fever vaccine responses in identical twins. The second study reports: The T cell response to vaccination in identical twins was reported by the authors to appear partly convergent and partly personalized. The study precisely tracked vaccine-responding T cell clones in identical twins.

The receptor was derived from a woman younger than 30 in good health. This chain is built from TRBV12-3 or TRBV12-4 and TRBJ1-5, and TRBD1 may be the D gene, going by 6 matching bases. Sequenced sample: PBMCs. The CDR3 has the sequence CASSSQGSQPQHF. At the DNA level, the sequence is TGTGCCAGCAGTTCGCAGGGGAGTCAGCCCCAGCATTTT.